This is a list of T cell receptor beta chains from one sample in a study of metastatic and nonmetastatic thyroid tumors. With MiXCR, TCRdb called clones anew from the PCR reads. In the table there are 15,000 to 25,000 clones, 20% to 30% of which are singletons. Input material: blood. The receptor set was obtained from a male donor with papillary thyroid cancer or a benign thyroid nodule (not recorded which). Some clones in this sample may be carry-over from other donors' samples. The CDR3 runs from the conserved cysteine through the conserved F or W. D genes are given only for firm matches. Size tells how often a clone was seen (once, few, many) or the class of an expanded clone, and some rows leave it out.

abundance | len | d_gene | j_gene | v_gene | CDR3nt | CDR3aa
once | 16 | TRBD1 | TRBJ2-3 | TRBV5-1 | TGCGCCAGCAGCTTGGGGCCGGACAGGGCATCCGATACGCAGTATTTT | CASSLGPDRASDTQYF
few | 14 | TRBD2 | TRBJ2-1 | TRBV27 | TGTGCCAGCAGCCCCGGGACTAGCGGGAGCATACCGCTCTTC | CASSPGTSGSIPLF
. | 15 | . | TRBJ1-5 | TRBV3-1 | TGTGCCAGCAGCCAAGAGGCCCACAGCAATCAGCCCCAGCATTTT | CASSQEAHSNQPQHF
once | 15 | TRBD2 | TRBJ2-1 | TRBV20-1 | TGCAGTGCTAGAGCCCTAGCGGGAGTGTGGAATGAGCAGTTCTTC | CSARALAGVWNEQFF
. | 16 | TRBD2 | TRBJ2-1 | TRBV28 | TGTGCCAGCAGTTCGACTAGCGGGTCCCCCTACAATGAGCAGTTCTTC | CASSSTSGSPYNEQFF
. | 14 | . | TRBJ2-7 | TRBV4-1 | TGCGCCAGCAGCTATAGAGAAAGGGACCACGAGCAGTACTTC | CASSYRERDHEQYF
many | 11 | TRBD1 | TRBJ1-2 | TRBV29-1 | TGCAGCGTTGCGGACAGGGGGATTAGCACCTTC | CSVADRGISTF
medium-sized | 13 | . | TRBJ1-4 | TRBV27 | TGTGCCAGCAGTAGGCAGGGTGTTGAAAAACTGTTTTTT | CASSRQGVEKLFF
. | 20 | . | TRBJ2-7 | TRBV4-1 | TGCGCCAGCAGCCAAGAACTGCGGGGTTTTTTCCGGGCGGCCTCATACGAGCAGTACTTC | CASSQELRGFFRAASYEQYF
. | 13 | . | TRBJ2-7 | TRBV30 | TGTGCCTGGACGGACGGAATCTCCTACGAGCAGTACTTC | CAWTDGISYEQYF
many | 13 | TRBD1 | TRBJ2-7 | TRBV20-1 | TGCAGTGCTCAAAGGACAGGGGTTGTGGAGCAGTACTTC | CSAQRTGVVEQYF
many | 15 | . | TRBJ2-5 | TRBV20-1 | TGCAGTGCTAGAGTCGGTGCAGGAGTAGGGGAGACCCAGTACTTC | CSARVGAGVGETQYF
. | 15 | TRBD2 | TRBJ2-1 | TRBV7-3 | TGTGCCAGCAGCTCCTCGGCGGGAGTGACAAATGAGCAGTTCTTC | CASSSSAGVTNEQFF
. | 13 | . | TRBJ1-1 | TRBV6-2/TRBV6-3 | TGTGCCAGCAGTTACGGAGGGAACACTGAAGCTTTCTTT | CASSYGGNTEAFF
. | 15 | . | TRBJ1-6 | TRBV10-3 | TGTGCCAGCAGTGAGTCCGAACAGGGCAATTCACCCCTCCACTTT | CASSESEQGNSPLHF
medium-sized | 13 | . | TRBJ2-7 | TRBV20-1 | TGCAGTGCTAACCGGGACGGCACCGTCGAGCAGTACTTC | CSANRDGTVEQYF
medium-sized | 14 | TRBD1 | TRBJ1-6 | TRBV7-2 | TGTGCCAGCAGGTGGGACAGGGGTAATTCACCCCTCCACTTT | CASRWDRGNSPLHF
. | 16 | . | TRBJ2-1 | TRBV5-1 | TGCGCCAGCAGCTTCCAGGAGAGTAGCTCCTACAATGAGCAGTTCTTC | CASSFQESSSYNEQFF
few | 13 | . | TRBJ1-6 | TRBV27 | TGTGCCAGCAGTTTATGGTATAATTCACCCCTCCACTTT | CASSLWYNSPLHF
many | 16 | TRBD1 | TRBJ2-5 | TRBV15 | TGTGCCACCAGCAGAGCCCCGACAGGGACCGGAGAGACCCAGTACTTC | CATSRAPTGTGETQYF
medium-sized | 13 | . | TRBJ2-2 | TRBV7-9 | TGTGCCAGCAGCCGTGGGGTACGGGAGGAGCTGTTTTTT | CASSRGVREELFF
. | 15 | . | TRBJ1-5 | TRBV6-1 | TGTGCCAGCAGTGAAGCGCTTCTGGGCAATCAGCCCCAGCATTTT | CASSEALLGNQPQHF
many | 12 | . | TRBJ1-1 | TRBV2 | TGTGCCAGCAGCGAAGACTTACCTGAAGCTTTCTTT | CASSEDLPEAFF
medium-sized | 15 | TRBD2 | TRBJ2-7 | TRBV6-5 | TGTGCCAGCAGTTACGTAGCGGGAGGCTCCTACGAGCAGTACTTC | CASSYVAGGSYEQYF
medium-sized | 15 | TRBD1 | TRBJ1-6 | TRBV7-8 | TGTGCCAGCAGCAGTGGACAGGTCTATAATTCACCCCTCCACTTT | CASSSGQVYNSPLHF
. | 14 | TRBD2 | TRBJ2-1 | TRBV30 | TGTGCCTGGAGTGGCGGGAGTTACTACAATGAGCAGTTCTTC | CAWSGGSYYNEQFF
. | 15 | TRBD1 | TRBJ1-6 | TRBV6-5 | TGTGCCAGCAGTTACTCGACAGGGGGAAATTCACCCCTCCACTTT | CASSYSTGGNSPLHF
medium-sized | 14 | . | TRBJ1-3 | TRBV28 | TGTGCCAGCCGGAGACCGTCTTCTGGAAACACCATATATTTT | CASRRPSSGNTIYF
few | 15 | TRBD2 | TRBJ2-1 | TRBV19 | TGTGCCAGTAGTGTTACTAGCGTCCCCCACAATGAGCAGTTCTTC | CASSVTSVPHNEQFF
few | 16 | . | TRBJ2-5 | TRBV5-1 | TGCGCCAGCAGAGGTGATCCCTTGGGGGGCCAAGAGACCCAGTACTTC | CASRGDPLGGQETQYF
. | 15 | . | TRBJ2-5 | TRBV9 | TGTGCCAGCAGCGTAGGGACGAGCCGACAAGAGACCCAGTACTTC | CASSVGTSRQETQYF
. | 12 | TRBD1 | TRBJ1-1 | TRBV20-1 | TGCAGTGCCAGACAGGGGTACACTGAAGCTTTCTTT | CSARQGYTEAFF
few | 14 | . | TRBJ1-4 | TRBV15 | TGTGCCACCAGCAGAGGCGCTGAGAATGAAAAACTGTTTTTT | CATSRGAENEKLFF
few | 15 | TRBD1 | TRBJ2-7 | TRBV6-7 | TGTGCCAGCAGTTACGCCGGGACAGGGTACTACGGGCAGTACTTC | CASSYAGTGYYGQYF
. | 20 | TRBD2 | TRBJ2-7 | TRBV6-4 | TGTGCCAGCAGCGACGAGCGGGAGGGCCGGCGGCTAGAACCCTCCTACGAGCAGTATTTC | CASSDEREGRRLEPSYEQYF
. | 14 | TRBD1 | TRBJ1-1 | TRBV5-1 | TGCGCCAGCAGCTCCGGGACAGGGAACACTGAAGCTTTCTTT | CASSSGTGNTEAFF
many | 16 | . | TRBJ2-5 | TRBV4-1 | TGCGCCAGCAGCCAAGCGATGGTGGGTAGGGCAGAGACCCAGTACTTC | CASSQAMVGRAETQYF
many | 14 | TRBD1 | TRBJ1-4 | TRBV3-1 | TGTGCCAGCAGCCAGAGGACAGGGTATGAAAAACTGTTTTTT | CASSQRTGYEKLFF
. | 14 | . | TRBJ1-4 | TRBV7-2 | TGTGCCAGCAGCTTAGGAGACAGCTATGAAAAACTGTTTTTT | CASSLGDSYEKLFF
many | 14 | . | TRBJ2-7 | TRBV30 | TGTGCCTGGAGCGCAGGGTCCGCCGCCTACGAGCAGTACTTC | CAWSAGSAAYEQYF
few | 16 | . | TRBJ1-3 | TRBV18 | TGTGCCAGCTCACCACTTTATGAGGGATCTGGAAACACCATATATTTT | CASSPLYEGSGNTIYF
many | 15 | . | TRBJ2-7 | TRBV3-1 | TGTGCCAGCAGCCAAGGTGTCAGGCAAACCTACGAGCAGTACTTC | CASSQGVRQTYEQYF
medium-sized | 16 | . | TRBJ2-3 | TRBV5-1 | TGCGCCAGCAGCCCCCTACTTTCGTCGGGGGCAGATACGCAGTATTTT | CASSPLLSSGADTQYF
few | 14 | TRBD1 | TRBJ1-4 | TRBV5-1 | TGCGCCAGCAGCTACCGACAGGGGAACGAAAAACTGTTTTTT | CASSYRQGNEKLFF
many | 14 | . | TRBJ2-2 | TRBV18 | TGTGCCAGCTCACAAACACGGGAGACCGGGGAGCTGTTTTTT | CASSQTRETGELFF
. | 14 | . | TRBJ1-3 | TRBV6-1 | TGTGCCAGCAGGTTGACGGACTCTGGAAACACCATATATTTT | CASRLTDSGNTIYF
. | 13 | . | TRBJ1-6 | TRBV27 | TGTGCCAGCAGTTTTTTATTGGGCTCTACCCTCCACTTT | CASSFLLGSTLHF
medium-sized | 16 | TRBD1 | TRBJ1-3 | TRBV11-2 | TGTGCCAGCAGCTTGGACAGGGGGACCTCTGGAAACACCATATATTTT | CASSLDRGTSGNTIYF
. | 14 | . | TRBJ2-2 | TRBV3-1 | TGTGCCAGCAGCCAAGAGAGCCATACCGGGGAGCTGTTTTTT | CASSQESHTGELFF
. | 15 | TRBD2 | TRBJ2-7 | TRBV6-1 | TGTGCCAGCAGTGTATCTAGCGGGAGAGTCTACGAGCAGTACTTC | CASSVSSGRVYEQYF
. | 16 | . | TRBJ1-2 | TRBV20-1 | TGCAGTGCTAGAGAGCCTCTAGGGGGGGCTAACTATGACTACACCTTC | CSAREPLGGANYDYTF
. | 15 | TRBD1 | TRBJ1-5 | TRBV6-1 | TGTGCCAGCAGACCGACAGGGGGCGGCTATCAGCCCCAGCATTTT | CASRPTGGGYQPQHF
many | 15 | TRBD1 | TRBJ2-3 | TRBV5-1 | TGCGCCAGCAGCTTGCGACAGGGGGAGGGAAATACGCAGTATTTT | CASSLRQGEGNTQYF
. | 13 | . | TRBJ1-5 | TRBV6-1 | TGTGCCAGCAGGAATCAGGGTTTTCAGCCCCAGCATTTT | CASRNQGFQPQHF
. | 12 | . | TRBJ2-5 | TRBV2 | TGTGCCAGAGCGGACGACCAGACGACCCAGTACTTC | CARADDQTTQYF
medium-sized | 13 | . | TRBJ2-5 | TRBV12-3/TRBV12-4 | TGTGCCAGCAGTTTAGGTCAGCAAGAGACCCAGTACTTC | CASSLGQQETQYF
few | 14 | TRBD1 | TRBJ1-2 | TRBV28 | TGTGCCAGCAGGGGGGGGCAGGGGGCCTATGGCTACACCTTC | CASRGGQGAYGYTF